What follows is one T cell receptor beta chain and its context. What it binds is unknown. The PCR made use of 60 Vbeta and 13 Jbeta primers. The protocol was immunoSEQ multiplex PCR, while the TCRdb copy is restricted to in-frame clones and leaves out a portion. In the table there are 150,000 to 180,000 clones, roughly 70% of which are singletons. The source of the sample is a study of cytomegalovirus exposure and HLA in healthy donors. Study conclusions and caveats: 15,000 to 20,000 TCR beta sequences were associated with HLA alleles at 0.05 false discovery rate in a later analysis. It was reported in a later analysis that an Asian-associated ancestry cluster showed fewer N-insertions than the 666-donor mean. An assumption of roughly uniform sequencing depth across donors underlay the presence/absence analyses. In a later analysis, parvovirus B19, influenza, CMV and Epstein-Barr virus appeared linked to several top co-occurrence clusters.

Sequencing used PBMCs. The clonotype comes from a man aged 25-45 years in good health and CMV-seronegative.

DNA for the CDR3: TGTGCCAGCAGCCAAGGGTCGGGACAGGGGGCTGAGGAGCAGTTCTTC. Translation gives CASSQGSGQGAEEQFF. The gene calls are TRBV4-2 and TRBJ2-1; 12 bases match TRBD1. CDR1 is LGHNA and CDR2 is YNFKEQ in the germline V gene. The V and J ends lost 1 base and 10 bases, in that order; junction bases with no gene match: 8. The CDR3 is 16 residues long.